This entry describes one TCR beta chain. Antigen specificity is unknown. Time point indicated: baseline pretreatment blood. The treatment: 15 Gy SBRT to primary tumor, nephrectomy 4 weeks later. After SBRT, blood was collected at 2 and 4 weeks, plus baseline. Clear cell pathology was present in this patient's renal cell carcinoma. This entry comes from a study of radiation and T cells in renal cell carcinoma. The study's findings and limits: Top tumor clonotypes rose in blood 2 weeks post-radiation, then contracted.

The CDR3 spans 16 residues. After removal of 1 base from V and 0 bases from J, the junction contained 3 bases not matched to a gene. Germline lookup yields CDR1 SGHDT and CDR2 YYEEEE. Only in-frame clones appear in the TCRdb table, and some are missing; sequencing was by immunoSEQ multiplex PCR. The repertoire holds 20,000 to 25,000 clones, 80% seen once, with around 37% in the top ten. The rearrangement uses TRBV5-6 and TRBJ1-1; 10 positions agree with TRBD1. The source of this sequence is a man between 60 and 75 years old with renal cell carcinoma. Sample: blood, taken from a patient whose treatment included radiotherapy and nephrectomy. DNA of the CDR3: TGTGCCAGCAGCTTGTGGGGGACAGGGGTGAACACTGAAGCTTTCTTT. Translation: CASSLWGTGVNTEAFF.